This entry lists 9 T cell receptor beta chains sequenced from one sample in a study of blood T cell repertoires in COVID-19. Profiling relied on immunoSEQ multiplex PCR, and the TCRdb table lists in-frame clones only, not all of them. The sample carries 120,000 or so clones, approximately 85% recorded once. Sample: peripheral blood. All receptors come from an older man with active or convalescent COVID-19.

The gene calls are TRBV7-9 and TRBJ2-7; 11 bases match TRBD2. The trim removed 6 bases at V and 7 bases at J, leaving 8 bases unmatched. The length of the CDR3 is 14 residues. The germline CDR1 and CDR2 sequences are SEHNR and FQNEAQ (reference sequence). CDR3 nucleotides: TGTGCCAGCAGTTCCGGGACTAGCGGTTTAGAGCAGTACTTC. Its protein is CASSSGTSGLEQYF. Full variable domain (remainder filled in from reference TRBV7-9 and TRBJ2-7): DTGVSQNPRHKITKRGQNVTFRCDPISEHNRLYWYRQTLGQGPEFLTYFQNEAQLEKSRLLSDRFSAERPKGSFSTLEIQRTEQGDSAMYLCASSSGTSGLEQYFGPGTRLTVT.

The rearrangement links TRBV7-2 to TRBJ1-3, with D possibly being TRBD1 (5 bases). Germline CDR1 is SGHTA and CDR2 is FQGNSA. The CDR3 consists of 16 residues. Trimming shortened V by 5 bases and J by 2 bases, and 16 bases separated the two germline ends. The chain's CDR3 is CASSPHGGRPGNTIYF. As DNA, the CDR3 is TGTGCCAGCAGCCCTCACGGGGGTCGTCCTGGAAACACCATATATTTT.

The chain is built from TRBV7-2 and TRBJ2-7; 11 bases align to TRBD2. Trimming cost V 4 bases and J 2 bases; bases outside gene matches: 13. The CDR3 length is 18 residues. Germline V gene data show CDR1 as SGHTA and CDR2 as FQGNSA. In nucleotides, the CDR3 is TGTGCCAGCAGCTCTCTCTTAGCGGGAGGGCCAGTCACCTACGAGCAGTACTTC. Residues: CASSSLLAGGPVTYEQYF.

This clone was counted many times. For the CDR3, the DNA is TGTGCCAGCAGCTTAGTATCGAGACAGGGCCACGAGCAGTACTTC. This codes for CASSLVSRQGHEQYF. The V and J genes are TRBV7-8 and TRBJ2-7; 7 bases align to TRBD1. Germline V gives CDR1 SGHVS, CDR2 FQNEAQ. V trimming: 1 base; J trimming: 5 bases; junction bases outside the gene matches: 8. This CDR3 region has 15 residues. Together with reference TRBV7-8 and TRBJ2-7, the CDR3 gives the full variable domain: GAGVSQSPRYKVAKRGQDVALRCDPISGHVSLFWYQQALGQGPEFLTYFQNEAQLDKSGLPSDRFFAERPEGSVSTLKIQRTQQEDSAVYLCASSLVSRQGHEQYFGPGTRLTVT.

The rearrangement uses TRBV29-1 and TRBJ2-7; 8 bases map to TRBD1. This CDR3 contains 13 residues. Germline assignment: CDR1 SQVTM and CDR2 ANQGSEA. J lost 4 bases, V lost 5 bases, and 7 bases had no gene match. CDR3 sequence: CSVTPTGEYEQYF. The CDR3 DNA follows: TGCAGCGTTACCCCGACAGGGGAGTACGAGCAGTACTTC.

The chain carries TRBV7-2 and TRBJ2-7; no firm D call. V was cut by 0 bases and J by 4 bases, with 7 bases left in between. The CDR3 length is 13 residues. The V gene's germline CDR1 is SGHTA and CDR2 FQGNSA. In DNA form, the CDR3 reads TGTGCCAGCAGCTTAGCTGGGCGATACGAGCAGTACTTC. Protein product: CASSLAGRYEQYF.

V usage is TRBV4-2 and J usage is TRBJ1-6, with D uncertain. Trimming stripped 1 base from V and 9 bases from J, with 4 bases between. The germline CDR1 and CDR2 sequences are LGHNA and YNFKEQ. The CDR3 has 12 residues. CDR3 in amino acids: CASSQVSSPLHF. CDR3 nucleotide sequence: TGTGCCAGCAGCCAAGTGAGTTCACCCCTCCACTTT.

In nucleotides, the CDR3 is TGTGCCAGCAGCCAAGGATTTGGGGGACAGGTCCAAGAGACCCAGTACTTC. Translating it yields CASSQGFGGQVQETQYF. The rearrangement uses TRBV14 and TRBJ2-5, with 8 positions matching TRBD1. V trimming: 1 base; J trimming: 1 base; junction bases outside the gene matches: 8. The CDR3 length is 17 residues. The germline V gene has CDR1 SGHDN and CDR2 FVKESK.

This chain joins TRBV7-8 and TRBJ1-2; a possible D gene is TRBD1 (6 bases). Germline V gene data show CDR1 as SGHVS and CDR2 as FQNEAQ. V shed 2 bases and J shed 4 bases, with 8 bases lying between them. CDR3 length: 13 amino acids. In DNA, the CDR3 is TGTGCCAGCAGCTTACAAGGGGGCTATGGCTACACCTTC. Translating it yields CASSLQGGYGYTF.